The 31 T cell receptor beta chains below were found in one sample sequenced in a study of brain T cells in children with intractable seizures. Assay: immunoSEQ multiplex PCR; the TCRdb copy retains only in-frame clones and omits some. This table holds under 150,000 clones, 90% to 95% found once. The sequenced sample was peripheral blood, obtained at surgery. Every receptor here comes from a boy under three years old with hemimegalencephaly and intractable seizures.

The chain is built from TRBV28 and TRBJ2-3; 8 nucleotides line up with TRBD2. Germline values: CDR1 MDHEN, CDR2 SYDVKM. The CDR3 is 14 residues long. V shed 7 bases and J 3 bases; nucleotides not matched to a gene: 6. The CDR3 DNA follows: TGTGCCAGCACGCGGACTAGCAAAACAGATACGCAGTATTTT. This sequence encodes CASTRTSKTDTQYF.

The chain recombines TRBV4-3 with TRBJ2-1; D remains unclear. Germline-derived CDR1 and CDR2 are LGHNA and YSLEER. This CDR3 contains 16 residues. Deletions cut 1 base from V and 3 bases from J, with 13 bases between. In DNA, the CDR3 is TGCGCCAGCAGCCAAGCTGAGACCTGGGGCTACAATGAGCAGTTCTTC. Its translation: CASSQAETWGYNEQFF.

J is TRBJ2-1 and V is TRBV7-3; maybe TRBD1 (5 bases). This CDR3 spans 15 amino acids. The V gene lost 1 base and the J gene lost 7 bases, with 14 bases spanning the gap. The V gene's germline CDR1 is SGHTA and CDR2 FQGTGA. The chain's CDR3 is CASSLRGRVGNEQFF. The CDR3 DNA sequence: TGTGCCAGCAGCTTAAGGGGCAGGGTCGGAAATGAGCAGTTCTTC.

The chain uses TRBV5-1 and TRBJ2-3, with TRBD2 matching 7 bases. J was trimmed by 4 bases and V by 0 bases; bases with no gene match: 8. Germline V CDR1 and CDR2: SGHRS, YFSETQ. CDR3 length: 16 residues. This CDR3 reads CASSLDAGVLPDTQYF. Here the CDR3 DNA reads TGCGCCAGCAGCTTGGACGCGGGAGTTCTCCCAGATACGCAGTATTTT. Full variable domain (missing parts from reference TRBV5-1 and TRBJ2-3): KAGVTQTPRYLIKTRGQQVTLSCSPISGHRSVSWYQQTPGQGLQFLFEYFSETQRNKGNFPGRFSGRQFSNSRSEMNVSTLELGDSALYLCASSLDAGVLPDTQYFGPGTRLTVL.

The chain links TRBV11-2 to TRBJ2-1; 9 bases are shared with TRBD2. The CDR3 length is 15 residues. Germline CDR1 and CDR2: SGHAT and FQNNGV. With 0 bases clipped from V and 15 bases from J, the junction kept 12 bases outside the gene matches. The CDR3 reads CASSLDRGSAGGPFF. DNA of the CDR3: TGTGCCAGCAGCTTAGATAGAGGCTCGGCGGGAGGGCCGTTCTTC.

V usage is TRBV4-3 and J usage is TRBJ2-7; 8 bases line up with TRBD2. Germline values: CDR1 LGHNA, CDR2 YSLEER. There are 14 residues in the CDR3. With V trimmed by 3 bases and J by 3 bases, 4 bases remained unmatched. The CDR3 DNA sequence: TGCGCCAGCAGCCACTCACGGGGGGGCTACGAGCAGTACTTC. This sequence encodes CASSHSRGGYEQYF.

The genes are TRBV10-3 and TRBJ2-5; TRBD1 matches 9 bases. The CDR3 sequence is 14 residues long. Germline CDR1 reads ENHRY; CDR2 reads SYGVKD. V lost 10 bases and J lost 1; bases outside the gene matches: 7. CDR3 sequence reads: CATIADRGQETQYF. CDR3 bases: TGTGCCACTATAGCGGACAGGGGCCAAGAGACCCAGTACTTC.

CDR3: CASSDVSSYNSPLHF. As DNA, the CDR3 is TGTGCCAGCAGTGATGTCTCTTCTTATAATTCACCCCTCCACTTT. The gene calls are TRBV2 and TRBJ1-6; D remains unclear. Germline V gene data show CDR1 as SNHLY and CDR2 as FYNNEI. The CDR3 runs to 15 residues. V dropped 3 bases and J dropped 4 bases, with 10 bases sitting between them. Full variable domain (missing parts from reference TRBV2 and TRBJ1-6): EPEVTQTPSHQVTQMGQEVILRCVPISNHLYFYWYRQILGQKVEFLVSFYNNEISEKSEIFDDQFSVERPDGSNFTLKIRSTKLEDSAMYFCASSDVSSYNSPLHFGNGTRLTVT.

The chain recombines TRBV4-1 with TRBJ2-7; the match to TRBD1 covers 10 bases. V shed 2 bases, J shed 4 bases, and the junction held 2 bases outside the gene matches. The CDR3 is 14 residues long. Germline lookup yields CDR1 MGHRA and CDR2 YSYEKL. CDR3 loop: CASSQPGQGYEQYF. As DNA, the CDR3 is TGCGCCAGCAGCCAACCGGGACAGGGGTACGAGCAGTACTTC.

This chain links TRBV11-3 with TRBJ2-7; no clear D. Germline CDR1 and CDR2: SGHNT and YENEEA. The germline V and J ends were trimmed by 0 bases and 5 bases, with 8 bases remaining between them. CDR3 length: 13 residues. The CDR3 sequence is CASSLESPHEQYF. DNA of the CDR3: TGTGCCAGCAGCTTAGAATCCCCTCACGAGCAGTACTTC.

The V gene is TRBV18, the J gene TRBJ2-3; 7 positions match TRBD2. Germline V CDR1 and CDR2: KGHSH, LQKENI. J gave up 0 bases and V 1 base, and 10 bases lay outside the gene matches. The CDR3 extends over 18 amino acids. The CDR3 nucleotides read TGTGCCAGCTCACCACGGTATCTAGCGGTCGAGAGCACAGATACGCAGTATTTT. Its translation: CASSPRYLAVESTDTQYF.

This CDR3 reads CASSSGIGVAMGRIETQYF. CDR3 coding DNA: TGTGCCAGCAGCTCAGGGATCGGGGTAGCGATGGGACGCATAGAGACCCAGTACTTC. The chain couples TRBV7-9 to TRBJ2-5, with D perhaps assigned TRBD1 or TRBD2 (5 bases each). V lost 4 bases and J lost 4, with 28 bases in between. The germline gives CDR1 SEHNR, CDR2 FQNEAQ (reference sequence). The CDR3 covers 19 residues.

This chain links TRBV9 with TRBJ2-7; 9 bases are a match to TRBD2. Unmatched junction bases numbered 7, after V lost 0 bases and J lost 6 bases. CDR3 size: 15 residues. Germline lookup yields CDR1 SGDLS and CDR2 YYNGEE. The CDR3 protein is CASSVVPREGAEQYF. Here the CDR3 DNA reads TGTGCCAGCAGCGTAGTGCCGCGGGAGGGGGCCGAGCAGTACTTC.

The V call is TRBV5-1, the J call TRBJ1-5; no reliable D call. Looked up from germline, CDR1 is SGHRS and CDR2 is YFSETQ. There are 16 residues in the CDR3. V dropped 0 bases and J dropped 1 base, with 11 bases sitting between them. In DNA form, the CDR3 reads TGCGCCAGCAGCTTGGGACACGGAGGGAGCAATCAGCCCCAGCATTTT. Its protein product is CASSLGHGGSNQPQHF.

The rearrangement links TRBV24-1 to TRBJ2-3, with 7 bases lining up with TRBD2. This CDR3 contains 16 residues. Germline trimming cut 7 bases from V and 0 bases from J; bases unmatched to any gene: 9. The germline V gene has CDR1 KGHDR and CDR2 SFDVKD. CDR3: CATSGGKATSTDTQYF. CDR3 coding DNA: TGTGCCACCAGCGGGGGGAAGGCAACTAGCACAGATACGCAGTATTTT.

V and J are TRBV4-1 and TRBJ2-5; TRBD2 aligns across 8 bases. CDR3 length: 16 amino acids. V trimming: 1 base; J trimming: 5 bases; junction bases outside the gene matches: 9. Germline V gives CDR1 MGHRA, CDR2 YSYEKL. CDR3 sequence reads: CASSQGGTRRGETQYF. CDR3 nucleotide sequence: TGCGCCAGCAGCCAAGGGGGGACTAGGAGAGGGGAGACCCAGTACTTC.

The chain carries TRBV6-5 and TRBJ2-7, with D tentatively TRBD1 (6 bases). V was trimmed by 9 bases and J by 2 bases, leaving 14 bases between them. Per germline, CDR1 MNHEY and CDR2 SVGAGI. This CDR3 has 13 residues. CDR3 sequence (DNA): TGTGCCAGTGCCGGGACACCGGCCTACGAGCAGTACTTC. It specifies CASAGTPAYEQYF.

This clone appeared once. The chain recombines TRBV5-1 with TRBJ2-7, with 9 positions matching TRBD2. J lost 12 bases, V lost 0 bases, and 13 bases had no gene match. CDR1 and CDR2 (germline): SGHRS, YFSETQ. CDR3 length equals 15 residues. As DNA, the CDR3 is TGCGCCAGCAGCTTGGATAGTAGCGGGAGAATCCCCCCGTACTTC. This codes for CASSLDSSGRIPPYF.

The chain employs TRBV27 and TRBJ2-1; D not resolved. Trimming took off 0 bases at V and 5 bases at J, with 5 bases between the two ends. The CDR3 consists of 13 residues. Per the germline V gene, CDR1 is MNHEY and CDR2 is SMNVEV (reference sequence). CDR3 protein: CASSLSPDNEQFF. CDR3 sequence (DNA): TGTGCCAGCAGTTTATCGCCAGACAATGAGCAGTTCTTC.

This chain joins TRBV5-5 and TRBJ2-7, with TRBD2 as a possible D gene (5 bases). There are 14 residues in the CDR3. Trimming removed 4 bases from V and 4 bases from J, with 15 bases in between. Germline CDR1 and CDR2: SGHKS and YYEKEE (reference sequence). The CDR3: CASSRDLGGYEQYF. CDR3 DNA: TGTGCCAGCAGCCGGGATCTCGGCGGTTACGAGCAGTACTTC.

This chain joins TRBV4-3 and TRBJ2-7, with D hard to call. The germline V and J ends were trimmed by 0 bases and 4 bases, with 10 bases remaining between them. Germline CDR1 reads LGHNA; CDR2 reads YSLEER. The CDR3 length is 14 residues. CDR3 residues: CASSQDLGTYEQYF. The CDR3 bases are TGCGCCAGCAGCCAAGATCTCGGTACATACGAGCAGTACTTC.

The chain recombines TRBV7-2 with TRBJ2-7, with unresolved D. Germline V gives CDR1 SGHTA, CDR2 FQGNSA. V was cut by 2 bases and J by 3 bases, with 5 bases left in between. This CDR3 is 12 amino acids long. CDR3 residues: CASSLTFYEQYF. In nucleotides, the CDR3 is TGTGCCAGCAGCTTAACTTTCTACGAGCAGTACTTC.

The gene calls are TRBV6-5 and TRBJ2-7; no clear D gene. The CDR3 spans 13 residues. V was cut by 7 bases and J by 2 bases, with 12 bases left in between. Per germline, CDR1 MNHEY and CDR2 SVGAGI. For the CDR3, the DNA is TGTGCCAGCATTCCCCCCGTCCCCTACGAGCAGTACTTC. Protein: CASIPPVPYEQYF.

V is TRBV5-1 and J is TRBJ1-6, with unresolved D. CDR1 SGHRS and CDR2 YFSETQ come from the germline V gene. This CDR3 has 16 residues. The V end lost 3 bases, the J end lost 8 bases, and 18 bases lay between the germline ends. The CDR3 DNA follows: TGCGCCAGCAGCTCACAACCGGGATCATACGATTCACCCCTCCACTTT. It is translated as CASSSQPGSYDSPLHF. Together with reference TRBV5-1 and TRBJ1-6, the CDR3 gives the full variable domain: KAGVTQTPRYLIKTRGQQVTLSCSPISGHRSVSWYQQTPGQGLQFLFEYFSETQRNKGNFPGRFSGRQFSNSRSEMNVSTLELGDSALYLCASSSQPGSYDSPLHFGNGTRLTVT.

The chain uses TRBV28 and TRBJ2-5; 10 bases agree with TRBD2. Looked up from germline, CDR1 is MDHEN and CDR2 is SYDVKM. The V gene end was trimmed by 4 bases and the J gene end by 2 bases; junction bases not matched to a gene: 7. The CDR3 consists of 16 residues. CDR3 residues: CASSSGSGRIQETQYF. In nucleotides, the CDR3 is TGTGCCAGCAGTTCAGGTAGCGGGAGGATACAAGAGACCCAGTACTTC. Full variable domain (outside the CDR3, taken from reference TRBV28 and TRBJ2-5): DVKVTQSSRYLVKRTGEKVFLECVQDMDHENMFWYRQDPGLGLRLIYFSYDVKMKEKGDIPEGYSVSREKKERFSLILESASTNQTSMYLCASSSGSGRIQETQYFGPGTRLLVL.

The J gene is TRBJ1-2, the V gene TRBV30; D remains unclear. V lost 4 bases and J 4 bases, leaving 16 bases between the germline ends. Germline loops: CDR1 GTSNPN, CDR2 SVGIG (reference sequence). This CDR3 has 14 residues. CDR3 bases: TGTGCCTGGAATTCCGTGGTCCAGGTCTATGGCTACACCTTC. Amino acids: CAWNSVVQVYGYTF.

The chain has TRBV11-2 and TRBJ2-2; TRBD2 matches at 10 bases. The CDR3 contains 19 residues. The V and J ends lost 2 bases and 6 bases, in that order; junction bases with no gene match: 15. Per germline, CDR1 SGHAT and CDR2 FQNNGV. The CDR3 reads CASSLIPTSGRAQSGELFF. Here the CDR3 DNA reads TGTGCCAGCAGCTTAATTCCAACAAGCGGGAGGGCCCAATCCGGGGAGCTGTTTTTT.

The rearrangement joins TRBV20-1 to TRBJ1-1; D is unclear. Germline V CDR1 and CDR2: DFQATT, SNEGSKA (reference sequence). V gave up 3 bases and J gave up 10 bases, with 15 bases separating them. This CDR3 comprises 12 residues. CDR3 sequence: CSASLGVEGAFF. DNA for the CDR3: TGCAGTGCTAGTCTGGGAGTCGAGGGAGCTTTCTTT.

The chain joins TRBV21-1 to TRBJ2-1; TRBD1 is taken as the D call from the table, unchecked against the DNA. TRBV21-1 is labeled a pseudogene. This CDR3 spans 15 amino acids. CDR3 in DNA: TGTGCCAGCAGCAAAGCCAGGGGTTTTTACAATGAGCAGTTCTTC. The encoded protein is CASSKARGFYNEQFF.

This sequence joins TRBV7-9 and TRBJ1-3; 7 positions agree with TRBD1. This CDR3 is built from 15 residues. Unmatched junction bases numbered 1, after V lost 1 base and J lost 1 base. CDR1 SEHNR and CDR2 FQNEAQ come from the germline V gene (reference sequence). CDR3 in amino acids: CASSLVTGSGNTIYF. The DNA for the CDR3 is TGTGCCAGCAGCTTAGTGACAGGGTCTGGAAACACCATATATTTT.

In this sample, this clone turned up once. The genes are TRBV18 and TRBJ2-5; 10 nucleotides match TRBD2. Germline V lookup: CDR1 KGHSH, CDR2 LQKENI. The CDR3 consists of 15 residues. V dropped 3 bases and J dropped 5; count of bases not matched to a gene: 6. The CDR3 DNA reads TGTGCCAGCTCACCTCTAGCGGGAGTCGGGGAGACCCAGTACTTC. Its translation is CASSPLAGVGETQYF.